The 18 T cell receptor beta chains listed next were all sequenced from one sample in a study of CD8 T cells in Susac syndrome. Random hexamers were used to reverse transcribe the RNA input (about 0.5 to 1 ug). TCRdb analysed the immunoSEQ multiplex PCR reads with MiXCR anew, one entry per CDR3 protein. The repertoire includes some 200,000 distinct CDR3 sequences, around 95% of them detected once, and 0.095% sits in the top ten. Sequencing was done on a sample of CD4+ T cells from PBMCs. The receptors originated from a human donor with multiple sclerosis.

The gene calls are TRBV5-4 and TRBJ2-3, with D possibly being TRBD1 or TRBD2 (5 bases each). Germline V gene sequence: CDR1 SGHNT, CDR2 YYREEE (reference sequence). Trimming pared 4 bases from V and 8 bases from J, leaving 14 bases between. This CDR3 comprises 13 residues. The CDR3 spells CASSHGGPATQYF. The CDR3 DNA is TGTGCCAGCAGCCATGGGGGACCCGCTACGCAGTATTTT. The full variable domain, its missing parts supplied by reference TRBV5-4 and TRBJ2-3, is ETGVTQSPTHLIKTRGQQVTLRCSSQSGHNTVSWYQQALGQGPQFIFQYYREEENGRGNFPPRFSGLQFPNYSSELNVNALELDDSALYLCASSHGGPATQYFGPGTRLTVL.

This chain joins TRBV5-4 and TRBJ2-5, with D perhaps matching TRBD1 (5 bases). The V and J ends lost 0 bases and 3 bases respectively, with 15 bases between them. The CDR3 extends over 16 amino acids. CDR1 and CDR2 (germline): SGHNT, YYREEE (reference sequence). The CDR3 region has the DNA TGTGCCAGCAGCTTGGCAGGGCGTCAAGGCGAAGAGACCCAGTACTTC. Translation gives CASSLAGRQGEETQYF.

The rearrangement joins TRBV18 to TRBJ2-7, with TRBD1 matching 10 bases. Per germline, CDR1 KGHSH and CDR2 LQKENI. V lost 4 bases, J lost 13 bases, and 19 bases stayed unmatched. The CDR3 contains 16 residues. The CDR3 spells CASSQGLRDRGLPLYF. CDR3 DNA sequence: TGTGCCAGCTCACAGGGCCTACGGGACAGGGGCCTACCTCTATACTTC.

The chain uses TRBV3-1 and TRBJ1-4; D possibly corresponds to TRBD1 (6 bases). This CDR3 region has 13 residues. The ends were cut back, 4 bases at V and 7 bases at J, with 10 bases in the middle. In germline, CDR1 is LGHDT, CDR2 YNNKEL (reference sequence). DNA of the CDR3: TGTGCCAGCAGCCCAGGGGTGGGTGAAAAACTGTTTTTT. Protein: CASSPGVGEKLFF.

This rearrangement joins TRBV29-1 to TRBJ2-1, with D possibly matching TRBD1 (5 bases). The CDR3 has 15 amino acids. Germline CDR1 SQVTM, CDR2 ANQGSEA. The V end lost 0 bases, the J end lost 8 bases, and 17 bases lay between the germline ends. CDR3 in DNA: TGCAGCGTTGAAGATCTCCTAGGGGTTAACGATGAGCAGTTCTTC. Its protein is CSVEDLLGVNDEQFF.

The V gene is TRBV29-1, the J gene TRBJ2-3, with D maybe TRBD2 (7 bases). This CDR3 region has 13 residues. The V gene lost 2 bases and the J gene lost 5 bases, with 11 bases spanning the gap. The germline gives CDR1 SQVTM, CDR2 ANQGSEA. CDR3 region: CSVERGAGDTQYF. CDR3 in DNA: TGCAGCGTTGAACGGGGGGCGGGAGATACGCAGTATTTT.

This clonotype was counted once. The gene calls are TRBV27 and TRBJ2-3, with 10 nucleotides matching TRBD1. V lost 5 bases to trimming and J lost 5 bases; unmatched junction nucleotides: 4. The CDR3 is 14 amino acids. Looked up from germline, CDR1 is MNHEY and CDR2 is SMNVEV (reference sequence). The CDR3 region has the DNA TGTGCCAGCAGTGTCGGGACAGGGGTAGATACGCAGTATTTT. Protein sequence: CASSVGTGVDTQYF.

The table lists this clonotype with a count of one. The rearrangement links TRBV11-2 to TRBJ2-5; D is unresolved. The CDR3 loop spans 13 amino acids. CDR1 SGHAT and CDR2 FQNNGV come from the germline V gene. Trimming stripped 2 bases from V and 3 bases from J, with 7 bases between. The CDR3 region is CASSLPDEETQYF. The CDR3 nucleotides read TGTGCCAGCAGCTTACCGGACGAAGAGACCCAGTACTTC.

V usage is TRBV29-1 and J usage is TRBJ2-5, with D perhaps being TRBD1 or TRBD2 (5 bases each). CDR1 SQVTM and CDR2 ANQGSEA come from the germline V gene. The CDR3 is 14 residues long. V gave up 4 bases and J gave up 4 bases, with 16 bases separating them. CDR3 loop: CSVALLRGPETQYF. The CDR3 nucleotides are TGCAGCGTTGCCCTGTTACGGGGACCAGAGACCCAGTACTTC.

The gene calls are TRBV5-1 and TRBJ2-6, with a possible D match to TRBD2 (5 bases). From germline, CDR1 is SGHRS and CDR2 YFSETQ. CDR3 length: 15 residues. V was cut by 0 bases and J by 2 bases, with 6 bases left in between. The CDR3 nucleotides read TGCGCCAGCAGCTTGGACGGGGCTGGGGCCAACGTCCTGACTTTC. Amino acids: CASSLDGAGANVLTF.

The CDR3 region is CASSTGGTKQFF. In nucleotides, the CDR3 is TGTGCCAGCAGTACGGGAGGGACAAAGCAGTTCTTC. This chain links TRBV27 with TRBJ2-1; 8 bases are shared with TRBD2. Germline assignment: CDR1 MNHEY and CDR2 SMNVEV (reference sequence). V shed 5 bases, J shed 11 bases, and the junction held 5 bases outside the gene matches. The CDR3 has 12 residues.

This clonotype was counted once. The V gene is TRBV6-2 or TRBV6-3, the J gene TRBJ2-6; D perhaps matches TRBD1 (6 bases). V shed 11 bases and J shed 2 bases, with 13 bases lying between them. The CDR3 covers 14 residues. Germline V gene sequence: CDR1 MNHEY, CDR2 SVGEGT. The CDR3 loop reads CALRTATGANVLTF. In DNA form, the CDR3 reads TGTGCCTTACGGACAGCAACTGGGGCCAACGTCCTGACTTTC.

J is TRBJ1-6 and V is TRBV15; TRBD1 aligns across 9 bases. Germline V gives CDR1 LNHNV, CDR2 YYDKDF (reference sequence). The CDR3 has 17 residues. Trimming at V came to 3 bases and at J to 10 bases, leaving 13 bases not matched to a gene. The CDR3, as DNA: TGTGCCACCAGCAGGGCCCCGGGGACAGGGAAGAAATCACCCCTCCACTTT. Translating it yields CATSRAPGTGKKSPLHF.

This chain links TRBV29-1 with TRBJ1-3; D is ambiguous. The CDR3 runs to 11 residues. Germline CDR1 SQVTM, CDR2 ANQGSEA. V was pared by 7 bases and J by 3 bases, with 7 bases between. CDR3 coding DNA: TGCAGCGCCCAGGATGGAAACACCATATATTTT. Protein: CSAQDGNTIYF. The full variable domain, completed using reference TRBV29-1 and TRBJ1-3, is SAVISQKPSRDICQRGTSLTIQCQVDSQVTMMFWYRQQPGQSLTLIATANQGSEATYESGFVIDKFPISRPNLTFSTLTVSNMSPEDSSIYLCSAQDGNTIYFGEGSWLTVV.

This clonotype was observed once. This chain connects TRBV10-3 to TRBJ2-7, with 9 bases aligning to TRBD1. Losses at the gene ends were 7 bases for V and 6 bases for J; bases not matched to a gene: 4. The CDR3 length is 12 residues. Germline CDR1 is ENHRY and CDR2 is SYGVKD. The CDR3 spells CAITRTGAEQYF. CDR3 nucleotide sequence: TGTGCCATCACTCGGACAGGGGCCGAGCAGTACTTC.

The genes are TRBV11-3 and TRBJ2-3; a possible D gene is TRBD1 (5 bases). Germline lookup yields CDR1 SGHNT and CDR2 YENEEA. The CDR3 spans 15 residues. V gave up 1 base and J gave up 4 bases, with 12 bases separating them. As DNA, the CDR3 is TGTGCCAGCAGCTTAGTAGGGGTTGGGGCAGATACGCAGTATTTT. Its translation is CASSLVGVGADTQYF.

The chain employs TRBV30 and TRBJ1-5; D remains unclear. V was clipped by 5 bases and J by 0 bases, with 5 bases between them. The germline V gene has CDR1 GTSNPN and CDR2 SVGIG (reference sequence). The CDR3 has 12 amino acids. The CDR3 loop reads CAWDNSNQPQHF. The CDR3 region has the DNA TGTGCCTGGGATAATAGCAATCAGCCCCAGCATTTT.

This chain joins TRBV29-1 and TRBJ2-7, with a tentative D call TRBD1 (6 bases). The germline CDR1 and CDR2 sequences are SQVTM and ANQGSEA. Trimming stripped 5 bases from V and 6 bases from J, with 17 bases between. The length of the CDR3 is 13 residues. The CDR3 DNA follows: TGCAGCGTTCGCGAGACAGGCCCCTCCGAGCAGTACTTC. Its protein product is CSVRETGPSEQYF.